The 23 T cell receptor beta chains presented below share a single source sample, sequenced in a study of blood T cell repertoires in COVID-19. Clones were read by immunoSEQ multiplex PCR, and TCRdb kept only the in-frame ones, dropping some. Of some 120,000 clones listed, about 84% are singletons. Sequencing was done on a sample of peripheral blood. Receptors were obtained from a woman aged 60-70 years with acute or convalescent COVID-19.

This rearrangement joins TRBV19 to TRBJ1-2; 7 nucleotides agree with TRBD1. The V segment lost 4 bases and the J segment 6 bases; nucleotides outside the gene matches: 8. This CDR3 has 14 residues. Germline V gene sequence: CDR1 LNHDA, CDR2 SQIVND (reference sequence). The DNA of the CDR3 is TGTGCCAGTAGTAAAGAAGAGGGGGCCCATGGCTACACCTTC. Protein product: CASSKEEGAHGYTF.

This chain connects TRBV7-6 to TRBJ2-2, with TRBD2 identical over 10 bases. Trimming removed 1 base from V and 4 bases from J; junction bases left unmatched: 0. Germline CDR1 SGHVS, CDR2 FNYEAQ. CDR3 length: 15 residues. The CDR3 DNA reads TGTGCCAGCAGCTTAGGGACTAGCGGCACCGGGGAGCTGTTTTTT. Translation: CASSLGTSGTGELFF.

The CDR3 region is CASSRPTGVGSPLHF. In nucleotides, the CDR3 is TGTGCCAGCAGCCGACCCACAGGGGTAGGATCACCCCTCCACTTT. The J gene is TRBJ1-6, the V gene TRBV11-2, with TRBD1 matching over 7 bases. The germline V gene encodes CDR1 SGHAT and CDR2 FQNNGV. The CDR3 loop spans 15 amino acids. The ends lost 5 bases at V and 10 bases at J; junction bases unmatched: 11.

The chain carries TRBV24-1 and TRBJ2-3; 7 nucleotides match TRBD1. The germline V gene encodes CDR1 KGHDR and CDR2 SFDVKD. The CDR3 sequence is 14 residues long. Trimming took 5 bases from V and 1 from J; bases not matched to a gene: 2. The CDR3 reads CATSGGGGTDTQYF. Here the CDR3 DNA reads TGTGCCACCAGTGGAGGGGGCGGCACAGATACGCAGTATTTT.

The CDR3, as DNA: TGTGCCAGTAGTACCTACCGTTATAGCAATCAGCCCCAGCATTTT. Translation gives CASSTYRYSNQPQHF. The chain joins TRBV19 to TRBJ1-5, with D unclear. The V end lost 4 bases, the J end lost 0 bases, and 10 bases lay between the germline ends. The CDR3 spans 15 residues. CDR1 and CDR2 (germline): LNHDA, SQIVND (reference sequence).

This chain uses TRBV5-4 with TRBJ2-6; possible D gene TRBD2, 5 bases. V gave up 5 bases and J gave up 2 bases, with 14 bases separating them. The CDR3 has 16 amino acids. From germline, CDR1 is SGHNT and CDR2 YYREEE (reference sequence). The chain's CDR3 is CASRFGSGTGANVLTF. The DNA for the CDR3 is TGTGCCAGCAGATTTGGAAGCGGAACTGGGGCCAACGTCCTGACTTTC.

The chain employs TRBV19 and TRBJ1-2, with D perhaps TRBD1 (5 bases). Germline V gene data show CDR1 as LNHDA and CDR2 as SQIVND (reference sequence). There are 14 residues in the CDR3. Between the trimmed V and J ends, which lost 9 bases and 7 bases, there was a span of 21 bases. The chain's CDR3 is CASVPLGAQGGYTF. CDR3 DNA: TGTGCCAGCGTACCACTTGGGGCGCAGGGTGGCTACACCTTC.

The V call is TRBV11-2, the J call TRBJ1-4; D gene uncertain. The CDR3 loop spans 12 amino acids. The V and J ends lost 3 bases and 7 bases respectively, with 6 bases between them. Germline-derived CDR1 and CDR2 are SGHAT and FQNNGV. CDR3 sequence: CASSFSGEKLFF. Written as DNA, the CDR3 is TGTGCCAGCAGCTTTTCAGGTGAAAAACTGTTTTTT. The whole variable domain, remainder taken from reference TRBV11-2 and TRBJ1-4, is EAGVAQSPRYKIIEKRQSVAFWCNPISGHATLYWYQQILGQGPKLLIQFQNNGVVDDSQLPKDRFSAERLKGVDSTLKIQPAKLEDSAVYLCASSFSGEKLFFGSGTQLSVL.

This chain uses TRBV4-1 with TRBJ1-1; a possible D gene is TRBD1 (5 bases). The CDR3 runs 13 residues. Germline V gives CDR1 MGHRA, CDR2 YSYEKL. The V end lost 0 bases, the J end lost 6 bases, and 8 bases lay between the germline ends. CDR3 in amino acids: CASSQEGGAEAFF. CDR3 bases: TGCGCCAGCAGCCAAGAAGGAGGGGCTGAAGCTTTCTTT.

The chain has TRBV6-5 and TRBJ1-1; TRBD1 might be the D (6 bases). The germline V gene encodes CDR1 MNHEY and CDR2 SVGAGI. Deletions cut 4 bases from V and 4 bases from J, with 16 bases between. This CDR3 spans 15 amino acids. The CDR3 loop is CASSWGGTSSTEAFF. CDR3 nucleotide sequence: TGTGCCAGCAGTTGGGGGGGCACCTCGAGCACTGAAGCTTTCTTT.

The gene calls are TRBV3-1 (or the pseudogene TRBV3-2) and TRBJ2-2; 8 bases match TRBD1. The CDR3 is made up of 14 amino acids. CDR1 and CDR2 from the germline V gene are LGHDT and YNNKEL (reference sequence). With 8 bases clipped from V and 7 bases from J, the junction kept 9 bases outside the gene matches. CDR3: CASARTGTLGELFF. For the CDR3, the DNA is TGTGCCAGCGCTCGGACAGGGACCCTCGGGGAGCTGTTTTTT.

The CDR3 loop reads CASSLAGAKAFF. CDR3 sequence (DNA): TGTGCCAGCAGCTTAGCGGGGGCAAAAGCTTTCTTT. The chain recombines TRBV7-9 with TRBJ1-1, with D tentatively TRBD1 (6 bases). Germline CDR1 reads SEHNR; CDR2 reads FQNEAQ (reference sequence). The CDR3 is 12 residues long. Trimming stripped 0 bases from V and 9 bases from J, with 8 bases between. Drawing the rest from reference TRBV7-9 and TRBJ1-1, the complete variable domain is DTGVSQNPRHKITKRGQNVTFRCDPISEHNRLYWYRQTLGQGPEFLTYFQNEAQLEKSRLLSDRFSAERPKGSFSTLEIQRTEQGDSAMYLCASSLAGAKAFFGQGTRLTVV.

This sequence joins TRBV5-1 and TRBJ1-3, with D possibly matching TRBD1 (6 bases). The germline gives CDR1 SGHRS, CDR2 YFSETQ. CDR3 length: 16 residues. Trimming took off 3 bases at V and 1 base at J, with 14 bases between the two ends. Written as DNA, the CDR3 is TGCGCCAGCAGCTCAGGCGGCAGGGGATCTGGAAACACCATATATTTT. It is translated as CASSSGGRGSGNTIYF.

The rearrangement uses TRBV5-6 and TRBJ2-1, with a tentative D call TRBD1 (6 bases). In germline, CDR1 is SGHDT, CDR2 YYEEEE. The CDR3 is made up of 14 amino acids. V was shortened by 9 bases and J by 4 bases, with 17 bases between the two germline ends. CDR3 sequence: CATWTATTYNEQFF. CDR3 bases: TGTGCCACCTGGACAGCGACTACTTACAATGAGCAGTTCTTC.

The rearrangement links TRBV6-5 to TRBJ1-6; 8 bases are a match to TRBD1. The CDR3 is 14 amino acids. The V and J ends lost 6 bases and 5 bases, in that order; junction bases with no gene match: 3. The germline V gene has CDR1 MNHEY and CDR2 SVGAGI. The CDR3 protein is CASSRGRNNSPLHF. As DNA, the CDR3 is TGTGCCAGCAGCAGGGGGCGAAATAATTCACCCCTCCACTTT.

The gene calls are TRBV27 and TRBJ2-2; maybe TRBD1 (5 bases). Per germline, CDR1 MNHEY and CDR2 SMNVEV (reference sequence). Trimming removed 8 bases from V and 4 bases from J, with 14 bases in between. The CDR3 totals 14 residues. The CDR3 loop reads CASQKGLTTGELFF. CDR3 in DNA: TGTGCCAGCCAAAAGGGGCTCACCACCGGGGAGCTGTTTTTT.

The chain is built from TRBV19 and TRBJ1-2; TRBD1 agrees at 8 bases. V trimming: 2 bases; J trimming: 3 bases; junction bases outside the gene matches: 5. Germline V lookup: CDR1 LNHDA, CDR2 SQIVND (reference sequence). This CDR3 is built from 15 residues. CDR3 bases: TGTGCCAGTAGTATACTACAGGGGGGGGACTATGGCTACACCTTC. The encoded protein is CASSILQGGDYGYTF.

This sequence joins TRBV5-8 and TRBJ1-1; D unresolved. Trimming removed 0 bases from V and 5 bases from J, with 11 bases in between. CDR1 and CDR2 from the germline V gene are SGHTS and YDEGEE. There are 14 residues in the CDR3. CDR3 coding DNA: TGTGCCAGCAGCTTGGACGGCCGGAGAACTGAAGCTTTCTTT. It translates to CASSLDGRRTEAFF.

This clone came up a few times. The rearrangement links TRBV5-1 to TRBJ2-7; TRBD1 aligns across 9 bases. V trimming: 2 bases; J trimming: 2 bases; junction bases outside the gene matches: 5. The CDR3 runs to 15 residues. The germline V gene has CDR1 SGHRS and CDR2 YFSETQ. This CDR3 is CASSLQGAGAYEQYF. CDR3 nucleotide sequence: TGCGCCAGCAGCTTACAGGGGGCGGGGGCCTACGAGCAGTACTTC.

CDR3 coding DNA: TGTGCCAGCAGCGTAGAACGGGGGGAGACCGGGGAGCTGTTTTTT. Residues: CASSVERGETGELFF. The genes are TRBV9 and TRBJ2-2; 7 bases match TRBD2. The CDR3 covers 15 residues. J lost 5 bases, V lost 0 bases, and 4 bases had no gene match. The V gene's germline CDR1 is SGDLS and CDR2 YYNGEE.

This chain joins TRBV2 and TRBJ1-2; D is possibly TRBD1 (5 bases). Germline-derived CDR1 and CDR2 are SNHLY and FYNNEI. V was clipped by 0 bases and J by 4 bases, with 12 bases between them. The CDR3 loop spans 15 amino acids. The CDR3: CASSEASGGGYGYTF. CDR3 in DNA: TGTGCCAGCAGTGAAGCCTCGGGGGGGGGCTATGGCTACACCTTC. The whole variable domain, filled in from reference TRBV2 and TRBJ1-2, reads EPEVTQTPSHQVTQMGQEVILRCVPISNHLYFYWYRQILGQKVEFLVSFYNNEISEKSEIFDDQFSVERPDGSNFTLKIRSTKLEDSAMYFCASSEASGGGYGYTFGSGTRLTVV.

The chain has TRBV27 and TRBJ2-5, with 7 bases fitting TRBD2. V lost 4 bases, J lost 2 bases, and 10 bases stayed unmatched. Per germline, CDR1 MNHEY and CDR2 SMNVEV (reference sequence). The CDR3 is 16 residues long. CDR3 sequence (DNA): TGTGCCAGCAGTTCCCTTCGACTAGCTCGGCAAGAGACCCAGTACTTC. Protein product: CASSSLRLARQETQYF.

The rearrangement uses TRBV10-3 and TRBJ1-3, with TRBD1 matching over 8 bases. Trimming removed 10 bases from V and 6 bases from J; junction bases left unmatched: 14. The CDR3 runs 15 residues. Germline CDR1 ENHRY, CDR2 SYGVKD. The CDR3 spells CATRGQGAFVNTIYF. The CDR3 DNA reads as TGTGCCACCAGAGGCCAGGGGGCTTTTGTAAACACCATATATTTT.